The present T cell receptor (beta chain) was sequenced within a study of Ad26.COV2.S vaccination and SARS-CoV-2 variants. Study-wide findings and caveats: Placebo recipients trailed vaccine recipients in spike-specific TCR breadth. Placebo recipients and vaccine recipients were similar in non-spike TCR breadth.

CDR1 and CDR2 from the germline V gene are MNHEY and SMNVEV (reference sequence). V was cut by 2 bases and J by 2 bases, with 7 bases left in between. CDR3 length: 13 residues. Worth noting for this clone: Its antigen is undetermined. A far larger clone is one nucleotide away, so this likely arose from a read error.

Clones were read by immunoSEQ multiplex PCR, and TCRdb kept only the in-frame ones, dropping some. The sample shows 380,000 or so clones, roughly 90% of them seen only once. Regarding treatment: roughly 20 received Ad26.COV2.S at low or high dose, single or two shots; 5 received placebo; per-sample allocation not given. Sampling took place 63 days after the first vaccine or placebo injection. Boston provided a donor who was an adult aged 18-55 years. This clonotype was obtained from a person between 18 and 60 years old who received the Ad26.COV2.S COVID-19 vaccine or a placebo. Sequencing used peripheral blood, obtained in a trial of Ad26.COV2.S vaccine versus placebo. The rearrangement joins TRBV27 to TRBJ2-7; D is unclear. DNA for the CDR3: TGTGCCAGCAGTTTAGGGCCAGCCTACGAGCAGTACTTC. Translation gives CASSLGPAYEQYF.